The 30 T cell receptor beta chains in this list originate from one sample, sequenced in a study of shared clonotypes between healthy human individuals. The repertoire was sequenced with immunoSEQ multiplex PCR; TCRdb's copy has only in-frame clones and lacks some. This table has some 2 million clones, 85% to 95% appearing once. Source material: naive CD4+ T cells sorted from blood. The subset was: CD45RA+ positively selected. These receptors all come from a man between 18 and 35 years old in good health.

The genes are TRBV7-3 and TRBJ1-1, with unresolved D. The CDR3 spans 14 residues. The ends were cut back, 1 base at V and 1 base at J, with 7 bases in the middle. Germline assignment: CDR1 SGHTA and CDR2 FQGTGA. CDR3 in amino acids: CASSLMAENTEAFF. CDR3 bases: TGTGCCAGCAGCTTAATGGCAGAGAACACTGAAGCTTTCTTT.

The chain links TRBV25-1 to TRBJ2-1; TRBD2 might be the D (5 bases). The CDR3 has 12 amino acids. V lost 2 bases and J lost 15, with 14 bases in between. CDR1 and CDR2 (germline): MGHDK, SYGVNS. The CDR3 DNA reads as TGTGCCAGCAGTGAAGAAGGACTTAGGCCGTTCTTC. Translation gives CASSEEGLRPFF.

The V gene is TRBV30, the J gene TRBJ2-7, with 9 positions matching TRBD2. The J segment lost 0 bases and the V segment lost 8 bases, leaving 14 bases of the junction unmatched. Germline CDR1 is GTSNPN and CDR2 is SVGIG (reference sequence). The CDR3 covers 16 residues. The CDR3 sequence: CATRVEREESSYEQYF. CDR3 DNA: TGTGCCACACGAGTTGAGCGGGAGGAATCCTCCTACGAGCAGTACTTC.

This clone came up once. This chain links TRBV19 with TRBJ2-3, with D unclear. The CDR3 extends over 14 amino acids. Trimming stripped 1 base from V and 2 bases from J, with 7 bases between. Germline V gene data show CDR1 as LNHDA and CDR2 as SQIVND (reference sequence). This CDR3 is CASSIAANTDTQYF. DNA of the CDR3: TGTGCCAGTAGTATAGCGGCGAACACAGATACGCAGTATTTT.

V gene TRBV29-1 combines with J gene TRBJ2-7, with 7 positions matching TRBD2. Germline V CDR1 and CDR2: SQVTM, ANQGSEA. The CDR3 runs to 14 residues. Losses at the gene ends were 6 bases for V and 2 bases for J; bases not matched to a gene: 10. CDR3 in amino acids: CSVTLSSGTYEQYF. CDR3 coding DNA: TGCAGCGTCACTCTGTCTAGCGGAACCTACGAGCAGTACTTC.

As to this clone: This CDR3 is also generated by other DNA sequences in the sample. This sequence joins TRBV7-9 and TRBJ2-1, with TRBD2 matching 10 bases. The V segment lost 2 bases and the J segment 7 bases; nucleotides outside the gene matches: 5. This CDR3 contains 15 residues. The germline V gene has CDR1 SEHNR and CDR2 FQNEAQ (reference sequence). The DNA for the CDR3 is TGTGCCAGCAGCTTACGAGCGGGAGGGCGTAATGAGCAGTTCTTC. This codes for CASSLRAGGRNEQFF.

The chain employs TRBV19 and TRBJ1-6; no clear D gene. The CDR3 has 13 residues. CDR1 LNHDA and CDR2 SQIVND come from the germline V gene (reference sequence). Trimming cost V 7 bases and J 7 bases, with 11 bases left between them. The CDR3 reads CASMGNPNSPLHF. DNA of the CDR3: TGTGCCAGTATGGGGAACCCCAATTCACCCCTCCACTTT.

This CDR3 reads CASPYSEKNNGKLFF. CDR3 nucleotide sequence: TGTGCCAGCCCGTACTCGGAGAAGAATAATGGTAAACTGTTTTTT. The rearrangement links TRBV6-4 to TRBJ1-4; D is unclear. Trimming removed 8 bases from V and 11 bases from J, with 24 bases in between. The CDR3 is 15 amino acids. CDR1 and CDR2 (germline): MRHNA, SNTAGT.

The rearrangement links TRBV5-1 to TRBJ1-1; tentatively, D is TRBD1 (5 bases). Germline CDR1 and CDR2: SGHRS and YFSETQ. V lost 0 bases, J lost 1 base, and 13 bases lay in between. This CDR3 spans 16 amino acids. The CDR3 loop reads CASSLAPAGSNTEAFF. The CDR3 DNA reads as TGCGCCAGCAGCTTGGCCCCCGCAGGGTCGAACACTGAAGCTTTCTTT. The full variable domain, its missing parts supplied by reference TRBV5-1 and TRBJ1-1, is KAGVTQTPRYLIKTRGQQVTLSCSPISGHRSVSWYQQTPGQGLQFLFEYFSETQRNKGNFPGRFSGRQFSNSRSEMNVSTLELGDSALYLCASSLAPAGSNTEAFFGQGTRLTVV.

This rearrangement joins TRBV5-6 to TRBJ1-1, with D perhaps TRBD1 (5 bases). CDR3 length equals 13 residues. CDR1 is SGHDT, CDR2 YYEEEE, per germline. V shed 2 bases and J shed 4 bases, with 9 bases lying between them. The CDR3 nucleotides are TGTGCCAGCAGCTTAGGCAGGGTCACTGAAGCTTTCTTT. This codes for CASSLGRVTEAFF.

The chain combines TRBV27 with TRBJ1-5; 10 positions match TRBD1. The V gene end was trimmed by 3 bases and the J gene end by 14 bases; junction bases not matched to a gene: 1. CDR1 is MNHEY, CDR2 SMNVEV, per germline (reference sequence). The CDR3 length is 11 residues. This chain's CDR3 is CASSFGTGEHF. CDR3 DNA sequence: TGTGCCAGCAGTTTCGGGACAGGGGAGCATTTT.

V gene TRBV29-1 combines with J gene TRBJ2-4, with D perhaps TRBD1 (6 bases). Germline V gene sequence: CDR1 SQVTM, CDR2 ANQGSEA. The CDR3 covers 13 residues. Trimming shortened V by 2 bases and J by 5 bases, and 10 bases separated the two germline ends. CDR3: CSVEPGGQNIQYF. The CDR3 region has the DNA TGCAGCGTTGAACCTGGGGGCCAAAACATTCAGTACTTC.

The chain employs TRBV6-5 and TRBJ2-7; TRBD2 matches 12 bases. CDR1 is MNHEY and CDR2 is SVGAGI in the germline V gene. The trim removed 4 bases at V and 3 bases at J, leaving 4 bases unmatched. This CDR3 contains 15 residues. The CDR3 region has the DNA TGTGCCAGCAGTTGGGGACTAGCGGGTTTCTACGAGCAGTACTTC. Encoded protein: CASSWGLAGFYEQYF.

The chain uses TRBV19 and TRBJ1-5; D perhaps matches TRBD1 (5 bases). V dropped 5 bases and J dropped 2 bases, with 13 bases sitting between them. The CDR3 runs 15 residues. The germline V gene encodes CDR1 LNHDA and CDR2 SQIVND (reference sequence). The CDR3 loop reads CASSFQGLGNQPQHF. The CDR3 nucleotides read TGTGCCAGTAGTTTCCAGGGTCTGGGCAATCAGCCCCAGCATTTT. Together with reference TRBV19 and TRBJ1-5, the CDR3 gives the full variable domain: DGGITQSPKYLFRKEGQNVTLSCEQNLNHDAMYWYRQDPGQGLRLIYYSQIVNDFQKGDIAEGYSVSREKKESFPLTVTSAQKNPTAFYLCASSFQGLGNQPQHFGDGTRLSIL.

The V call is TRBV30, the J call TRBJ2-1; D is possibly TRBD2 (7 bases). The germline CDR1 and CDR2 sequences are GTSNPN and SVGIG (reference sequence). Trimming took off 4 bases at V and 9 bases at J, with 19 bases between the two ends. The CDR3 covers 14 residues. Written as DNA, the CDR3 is TGTGCCTGGATACGCGGGGGCACCGGGAGTGAGCAGTTCTTC. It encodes CAWIRGGTGSEQFF.

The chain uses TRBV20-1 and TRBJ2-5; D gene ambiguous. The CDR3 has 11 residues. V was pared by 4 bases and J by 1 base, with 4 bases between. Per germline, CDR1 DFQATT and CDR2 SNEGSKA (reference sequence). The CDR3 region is CSAMPQETQYF. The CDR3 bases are TGCAGTGCTATGCCCCAAGAGACCCAGTACTTC.

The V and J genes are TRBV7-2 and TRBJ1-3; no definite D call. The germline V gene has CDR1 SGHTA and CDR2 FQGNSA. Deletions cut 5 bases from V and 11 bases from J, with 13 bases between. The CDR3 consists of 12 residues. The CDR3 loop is CASSPNLAAIYF. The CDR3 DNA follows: TGTGCCAGCAGCCCGAACCTTGCCGCCATATATTTT.

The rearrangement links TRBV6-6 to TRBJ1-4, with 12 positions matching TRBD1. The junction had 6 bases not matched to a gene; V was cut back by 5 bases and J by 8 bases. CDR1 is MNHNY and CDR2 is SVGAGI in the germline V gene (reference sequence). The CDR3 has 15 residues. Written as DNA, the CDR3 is TGTGCCAGCAGTCCCGGCGGGACAGGGGGCGAAAAACTGTTTTTT. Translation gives CASSPGGTGGEKLFF.

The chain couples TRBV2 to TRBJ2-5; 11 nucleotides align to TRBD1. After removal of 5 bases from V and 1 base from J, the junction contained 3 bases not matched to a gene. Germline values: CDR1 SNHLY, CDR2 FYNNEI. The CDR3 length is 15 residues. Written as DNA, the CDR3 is TGTGCCAGCAGTCGGGACAGGGGGTCCCAAGAGACCCAGTACTTC. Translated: CASSRDRGSQETQYF.

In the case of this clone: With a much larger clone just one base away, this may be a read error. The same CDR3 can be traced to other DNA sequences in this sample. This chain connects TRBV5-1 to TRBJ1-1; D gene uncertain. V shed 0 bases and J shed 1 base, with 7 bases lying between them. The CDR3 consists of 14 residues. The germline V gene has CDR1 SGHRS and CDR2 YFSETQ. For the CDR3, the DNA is TGCGCCAGCAGCTTGGACATCGCGAACACTGAAGCTTTCTTT. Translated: CASSLDIANTEAFF.

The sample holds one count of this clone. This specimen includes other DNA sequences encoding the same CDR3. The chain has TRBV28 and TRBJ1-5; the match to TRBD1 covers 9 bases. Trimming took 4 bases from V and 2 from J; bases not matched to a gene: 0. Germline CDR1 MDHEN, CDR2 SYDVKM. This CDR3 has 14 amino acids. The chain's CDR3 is CASSWTGGNQPQHF. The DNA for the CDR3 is TGTGCCAGCAGTTGGACAGGGGGCAATCAGCCCCAGCATTTT.

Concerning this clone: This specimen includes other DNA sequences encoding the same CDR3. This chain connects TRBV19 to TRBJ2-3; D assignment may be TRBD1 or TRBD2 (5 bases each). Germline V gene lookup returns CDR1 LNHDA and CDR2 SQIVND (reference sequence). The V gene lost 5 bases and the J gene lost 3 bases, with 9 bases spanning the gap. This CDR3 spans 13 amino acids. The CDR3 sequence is CASSPGGTDTQYF. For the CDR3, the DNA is TGTGCCAGTAGTCCTGGGGGAACAGATACGCAGTATTTT. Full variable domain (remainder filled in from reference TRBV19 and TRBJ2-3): DGGITQSPKYLFRKEGQNVTLSCEQNLNHDAMYWYRQDPGQGLRLIYYSQIVNDFQKGDIAEGYSVSREKKESFPLTVTSAQKNPTAFYLCASSPGGTDTQYFGPGTRLTVL.

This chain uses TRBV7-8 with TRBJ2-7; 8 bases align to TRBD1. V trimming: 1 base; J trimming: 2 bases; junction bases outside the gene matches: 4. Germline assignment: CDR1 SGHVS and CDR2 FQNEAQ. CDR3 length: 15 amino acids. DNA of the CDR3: TGTGCCAGCAGCTTAGAGGCAGGGGGCACCTACGAGCAGTACTTC. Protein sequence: CASSLEAGGTYEQYF.

CDR3 nucleotides: TGCGCCAGCAGAGAAACCTGGGGCAGCTCCTACGAGCAGTACTTC. Amino acid sequence: CASRETWGSSYEQYF. The V call is TRBV10-1, the J call TRBJ2-7, with a tentative D call TRBD1 (5 bases). The V gene's germline CDR1 is WNHNN and CDR2 SYGVQD (reference sequence). This CDR3 is 15 amino acids long. Trimming took 6 bases from V and 0 from J, leaving 15 bases between them.

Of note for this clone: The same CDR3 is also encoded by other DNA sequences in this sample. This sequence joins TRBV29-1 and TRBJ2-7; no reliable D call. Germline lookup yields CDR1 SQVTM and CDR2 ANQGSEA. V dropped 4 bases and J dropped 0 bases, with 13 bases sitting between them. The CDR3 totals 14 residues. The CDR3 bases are TGCAGCGTTGGGCCCCGTCAGAGCTCCTACGAGCAGTACTTC. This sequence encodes CSVGPRQSSYEQYF.

The CDR3 protein is CASSEWTEAFF. The CDR3 nucleotides read TGTGCCAGCAGTGAATGGACTGAAGCTTTCTTT. The chain recombines TRBV2 with TRBJ1-1; D is uncertain. CDR3 length: 11 amino acids. Trimming cost V 2 bases and J 5 bases, with 3 bases left between them. From germline, CDR1 is SNHLY and CDR2 FYNNEI. Combining the CDR3 with reference TRBV2 and TRBJ1-1 gives the whole variable domain EPEVTQTPSHQVTQMGQEVILRCVPISNHLYFYWYRQILGQKVEFLVSFYNNEISEKSEIFDDQFSVERPDGSNFTLKIRSTKLEDSAMYFCASSEWTEAFFGQGTRLTVV.

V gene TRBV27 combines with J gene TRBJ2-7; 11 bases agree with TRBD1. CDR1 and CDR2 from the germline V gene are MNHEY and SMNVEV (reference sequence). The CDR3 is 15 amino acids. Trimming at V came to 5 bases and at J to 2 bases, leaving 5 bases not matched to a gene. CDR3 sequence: CASSPWTGGTYEQYF. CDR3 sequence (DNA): TGTGCCAGCAGTCCATGGACAGGGGGCACCTACGAGCAGTACTTC.

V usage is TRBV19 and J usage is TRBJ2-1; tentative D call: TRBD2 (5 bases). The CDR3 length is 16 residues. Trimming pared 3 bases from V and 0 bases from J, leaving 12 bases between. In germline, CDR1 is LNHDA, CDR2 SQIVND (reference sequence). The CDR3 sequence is CASSISAVSSYNEQFF. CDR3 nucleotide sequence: TGTGCCAGTAGTATCTCAGCGGTAAGCTCCTACAATGAGCAGTTCTTC. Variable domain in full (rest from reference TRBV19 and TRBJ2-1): DGGITQSPKYLFRKEGQNVTLSCEQNLNHDAMYWYRQDPGQGLRLIYYSQIVNDFQKGDIAEGYSVSREKKESFPLTVTSAQKNPTAFYLCASSISAVSSYNEQFFGPGTRLTVL.

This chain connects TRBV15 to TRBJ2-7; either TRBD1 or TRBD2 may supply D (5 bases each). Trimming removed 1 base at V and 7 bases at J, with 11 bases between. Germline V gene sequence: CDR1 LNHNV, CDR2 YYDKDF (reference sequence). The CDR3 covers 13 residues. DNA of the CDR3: TGTGCCACCAGCAGAGTCCCTGGGGGTGAGCAGTACTTC. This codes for CATSRVPGGEQYF.

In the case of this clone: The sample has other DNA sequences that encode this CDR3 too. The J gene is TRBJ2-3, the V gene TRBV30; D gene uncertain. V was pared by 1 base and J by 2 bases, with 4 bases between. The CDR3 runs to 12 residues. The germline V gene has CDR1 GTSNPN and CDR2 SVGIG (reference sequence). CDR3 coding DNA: TGTGCCTGGAGTGGCCTCACAGATACGCAGTATTTT. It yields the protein CAWSGLTDTQYF. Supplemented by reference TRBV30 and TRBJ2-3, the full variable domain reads SQTIHQWPATLVQPVGSPLSLECTVEGTSNPNLYWYRQAAGRGLQLLFYSVGIGQISSEVPQNLSASRPQDRQFILSSKKLLLSDSGFYLCAWSGLTDTQYFGPGTRLTVL.